The rows below give T cell receptor beta chains drawn from one sample of a study of CD8 T cells in Susac syndrome. MiXCR was run by TCRdb on the immunoSEQ multiplex PCR reads, yielding one entry per CDR3 protein. The table has some 400,000 distinct CDR3 sequences, 75% to 90% seen once. The sample comprised CD8+ T cells from PBMCs. These receptors originate from a human donor with multiple sclerosis. Each CDR3 is given with its conserved first and last residue. Each record gives: J gene, D gene, clone size, V gene, CDR3 DNA, CDR3 protein. A D gene is named only where the DNA matches it firmly. Clone size is stated in some rows and not others, as once, few, many or a class when expanded.

TRBJ2-2 | TRBD2 | . | TRBV11-2 | TGTGCCAGCAGCCTACTTACGGGGGAGGGTACCGGGGAGCTGTTTTTT | CASSLLTGEGTGELFF
TRBJ2-7 | . | few | TRBV28 | TGTGCCAGCAGTTTAGCGGCAGGGGGTAGGGAGGAGTACTTC | CASSLAAGGREEYF
TRBJ1-1 | . | . | TRBV7-9 | TGTGCCAGCAGCTGGGCAGGGGATGCGGCTGAAGCTTTCTTT | CASSWAGDAAEAFF
TRBJ2-1 | . | . | TRBV4-1 | TGCGCCAGCAGCCTCTTACCCCAGGGCAACTACAATGAGCAGTTCTTC | CASSLLPQGNYNEQFF
TRBJ2-7 | TRBD2 | . | TRBV6-1 | TGTGCCAGCAGTGAAGGGCTAGCGGGAGCCTACGAGCAGTACTTC | CASSEGLAGAYEQYF
TRBJ1-3 | . | . | TRBV13 | TGTGCCAGCAGACGGAGGGGGAACTCTGGAAACACCATATATTTT | CASRRRGNSGNTIYF
TRBJ2-1 | TRBD1 | once | TRBV6-1 | TGTGCCAGCAGTGGGATCGACAGGGTCGGTGAGCAGTTCTTC | CASSGIDRVGEQFF
TRBJ2-7 | . | . | TRBV20-1 | TGCAGTGCTAGAGACCCCTCTAGCTCCTACGAGCAGTACTTC | CSARDPSSSYEQYF
TRBJ2-7 | TRBD2 | . | TRBV6-1 | TGTGCCAGCAGCCCCTCGGGGGAGGGTATCTACGAGCAGTACTTC | CASSPSGEGIYEQYF
TRBJ2-3 | . | . | TRBV6-4 | TGTGCCAGCAGTGTTGCGGAGGCAGATACGCAGTATTTT | CASSVAEADTQYF
TRBJ2-3 | TRBD1 | . | TRBV28 | TGTGCCAGCCATCCACCGGGACAGGGATTGGGAGATACGCAGTATTTT | CASHPPGQGLGDTQYF
TRBJ2-2 | . | . | TRBV7-6 | TGTGCCAGCAGACAGGGACCAGACATGGGGACGCTGTTTTTT | CASRQGPDMGTLFF
TRBJ2-1 | TRBD1 | . | TRBV24-1 | TGTGCCACCAGTGAAGGACAGGGGGCTAATGAGCAGTTCTTC | CATSEGQGANEQFF
TRBJ2-1 | TRBD1 | . | TRBV5-1 | TGCGCCAGCAGCTTAGGGACAGGGGTCAATGAGCAGTTCTTC | CASSLGTGVNEQFF
TRBJ2-7 | . | . | TRBV27 | TGTGCCAGCAGTTTAGTTCATAGTTACGAGCAGTACTTC | CASSLVHSYEQYF
TRBJ2-7 | . | . | TRBV27 | TGTGCCAGCTCCTCTGTGTTACCGCCCTACGAGCAGTACTTC | CASSSVLPPYEQYF
TRBJ2-3 | . | once | TRBV7-2 | TGTGCCAGCAGCTTATGGGTCACAGATACGCAGTATTTT | CASSLWVTDTQYF
TRBJ1-2 | TRBD1 | . | TRBV5-4 | TGTGCCAGCAGCTCGAGCGACAGGGGGCGTCAGCATGGCTACACCTTC | CASSSSDRGRQHGYTF
TRBJ2-7 | . | . | TRBV12-3/TRBV12-4 | TGTGCCAGCAGTGAATACAGGGCCGAGCAGTACTTC | CASSEYRAEQYF
TRBJ2-7 | TRBD1 | once | TRBV27 | TGTGCCAGCAGCGACCGTTACAGGGGGGCCCACGAGCAGTACTTC | CASSDRYRGAHEQYF
TRBJ1-1 | TRBD1 | . | TRBV27 | TGTGCCAGCAGTTATACAGGGGTAACTGAAGCTTTCTTT | CASSYTGVTEAFF
TRBJ2-3 | . | . | TRBV10-2 | TGCGCCAGCAGTGAGGACGATCAATCTAGCACAGATACGCAGTATTTT | CASSEDDQSSTDTQYF
TRBJ2-1 | . | . | TRBV19 | TGTGCCAGTTTCGGCGGGGAGCAGTTCTTC | CASFGGEQFF
TRBJ2-7 | . | . | TRBV2 | TGTGCCGCAGGGGAGGCAAGGGACTCTCCCCTCTACGAGCAGTACTTC | CAAGEARDSPLYEQYF
TRBJ2-3 | . | . | TRBV20-1 | TGCAGTGCTAGAGATCCCGGGCCAGATACGCAGTATTTT | CSARDPGPDTQYF
TRBJ2-7 | TRBD2 | . | TRBV7-9 | TGTGCCAGCAGTTCGACTAGCGGGTCTTCCTCCTACGAGCAGTACTTC | CASSSTSGSSSYEQYF
TRBJ2-1 | . | . | TRBV6-2/TRBV6-3 | TGTGCCAGCAGTTACGGGGCCCATGAGCAGTTCTTC | CASSYGAHEQFF
TRBJ1-2 | TRBD1 | . | TRBV4-1 | TGCGCCAGCAGCCAAGAAGGGCGAGGGACAGCGTATGGCTACACCTTC | CASSQEGRGTAYGYTF
TRBJ1-1 | TRBD1 | once | TRBV4-1 | TGCGCCAGCAGCCCTTGGACAGGGGGCATGAACACTGAAGCTTTCTTT | CASSPWTGGMNTEAFF
TRBJ1-2 | . | once | TRBV29-1 | TGCAGCGTTGAATCCAGCGAATTCTATGGCTACACCTTC | CSVESSEFYGYTF
TRBJ2-2 | TRBD2 | . | TRBV7-9 | TGTGCCAGCAGCTTAGGCATAGCGGGGGCCTACACCGGGGAGCTGTTTTTT | CASSLGIAGAYTGELFF
TRBJ1-1 | . | . | TRBV7-6 | TGTGCCAGCAGCGTACGGTTGAACACTGAAGCTTTCTTT | CASSVRLNTEAFF